One T cell receptor (beta chain) is described in this entry. What it recognizes is unknown. These data are taken from a study of cytomegalovirus exposure and HLA in healthy donors. Notes on the study in general: Both high specificity and high sensitivity reportedly marked the classifier's diagnosis of cytomegalovirus status. Analysis was carried out at a later point, and it linked a missense DCLRE1C variant to TCR beta V- and J-gene trimming.

PCR amplification relied on 60 Vbeta primers (plus 13 Jbeta primers). Only in-frame clones appear in the TCRdb table, and some are missing; sequencing was by immunoSEQ multiplex PCR. Its clone listing holds around 75,000 clones. J gave up 6 bases and V 4 bases, and 3 bases lay outside the gene matches. Germline lookup yields CDR1 SEHNR and CDR2 FQNEAQ (reference sequence). The CDR3 covers 12 residues. The clonotype was recovered from a woman aged 55-75 years in good health and CMV-seronegative. The gene calls are TRBV7-9 and TRBJ2-7; TRBD2 matches at 7 bases. The sample comprised PBMCs. CDR3 DNA sequence: TGTGCCAGCAGCTCCGGACTAGGCGAGCAGTACTTC. Encoded protein: CASSSGLGEQYF.